The source of this T cell receptor beta chain is a study of CD8+ T cells in alopecia areata. The overall study: At a dose of 5 to 10 mg twice daily, oral tofacitinib was given to treated patients. General study findings and limits: Scalp clonality and expanded CD8+ clones among the top 100 were significantly decreased by tofacitinib. While tofacitinib was given, many expanded lesional clones persisted in scalp and blood.

The CDR3 extends over 12 amino acids. In germline, CDR1 is GTSNPN, CDR2 SVGIG (reference sequence). After isolation, RNA underwent reverse transcription to generate cDNA as the sequencing template. Clones were read by immunoSEQ multiplex PCR, and TCRdb kept only the in-frame ones, dropping some. The table has roughly 210,000 clones, over 40% seen once. As concerns this clone: Its antigen is unknown.

Treatment here: oral pan-JAK inhibitor, 5-10 mg twice daily. Collection of lesional scalp punch biopsies and peripheral blood was performed in alopecia areata patients. The starting material was CD4+ T cells sorted from blood, obtained at approximately week 36, from a patient treated with tofacitinib. This chain connects TRBV30 to TRBJ2-5; no reliable D call. The J call may be in error: the DNA end matches TRBJ2-7 better. The sequence was collected from a human donor with alopecia areata. The CDR3 region is CAHRSDTYEQYF. DNA of the CDR3: TGTGCCCACCGTAGTGACACCTACGAGCAGTACTTC.